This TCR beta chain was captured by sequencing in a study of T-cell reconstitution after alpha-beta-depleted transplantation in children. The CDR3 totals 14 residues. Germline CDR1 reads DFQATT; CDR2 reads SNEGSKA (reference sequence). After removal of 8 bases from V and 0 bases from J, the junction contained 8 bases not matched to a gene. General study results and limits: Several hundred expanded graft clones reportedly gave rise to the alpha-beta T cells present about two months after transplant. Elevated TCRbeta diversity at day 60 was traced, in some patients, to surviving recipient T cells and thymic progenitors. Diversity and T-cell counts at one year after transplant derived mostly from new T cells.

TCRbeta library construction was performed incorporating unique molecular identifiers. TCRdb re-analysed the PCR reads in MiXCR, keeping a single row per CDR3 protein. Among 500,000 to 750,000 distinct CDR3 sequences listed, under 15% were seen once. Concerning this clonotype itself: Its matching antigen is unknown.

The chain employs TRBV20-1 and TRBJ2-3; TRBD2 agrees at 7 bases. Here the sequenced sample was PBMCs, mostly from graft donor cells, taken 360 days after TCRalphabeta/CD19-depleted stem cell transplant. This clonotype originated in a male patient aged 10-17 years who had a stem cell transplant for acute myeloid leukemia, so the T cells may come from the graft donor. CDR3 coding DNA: TGCAGTTTCCAGCGGGACCCTAGCACAGATACGCAGTATTTT. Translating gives CSFQRDPSTDTQYF.